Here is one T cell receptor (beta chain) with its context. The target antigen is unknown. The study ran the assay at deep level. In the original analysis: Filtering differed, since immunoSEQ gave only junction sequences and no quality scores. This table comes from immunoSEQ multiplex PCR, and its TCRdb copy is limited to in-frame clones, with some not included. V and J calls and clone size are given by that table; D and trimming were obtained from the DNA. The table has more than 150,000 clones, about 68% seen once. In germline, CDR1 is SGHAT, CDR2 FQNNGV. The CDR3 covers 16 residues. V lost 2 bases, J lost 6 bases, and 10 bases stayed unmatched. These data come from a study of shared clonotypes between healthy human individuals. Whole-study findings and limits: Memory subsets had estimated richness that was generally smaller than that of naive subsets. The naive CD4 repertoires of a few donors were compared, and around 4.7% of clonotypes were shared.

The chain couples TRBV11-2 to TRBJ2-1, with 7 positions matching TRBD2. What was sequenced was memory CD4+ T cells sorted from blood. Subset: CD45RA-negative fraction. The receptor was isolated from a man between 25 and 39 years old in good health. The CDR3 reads CASSLLAGPGGNEQFF. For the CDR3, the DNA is TGTGCCAGCAGCTTATTAGCGGGTCCGGGTGGCAATGAGCAGTTCTTC.